This is a list of T cell receptor beta chains from one sample in a study of blood T cell repertoires in COVID-19. TCRdb's copy holds only in-frame clones and misses some; the assay was immunoSEQ multiplex PCR. This sample has around 370,000 clones, with about 88% found just once. Sequenced sample: PBMCs or T cells enriched from blood (not recorded which). The receptors shown here come from a young woman who had recovered from COVID-19. CDR3s include the opening cysteine and the closing phenylalanine or tryptophan. The D gene is left open where the match is weak. Clone size is shown for a subset of rows, as once, few, many or a class of expanded clone.

CDR3 length: 16; clone size: NA; D gene: NA; J gene: TRBJ2-3; V gene: TRBV2; CDR3 protein: CASSEGRGANTDTQYF; CDR3 DNA: TGTGCCAGCAGTGAAGGTCGGGGGGCTAACACAGATACGCAGTATTTT
CDR3 length: 14; clone size: NA; D gene: NA; J gene: TRBJ1-3; V gene: TRBV13; CDR3 protein: CASSRTDSGNTIYF; CDR3 DNA: TGTGCCAGCAGTCGAACTGACTCGGGAAACACCATATATTTT
CDR3 length: 16; clone size: NA; D gene: NA; J gene: TRBJ1-3; V gene: TRBV6-4; CDR3 protein: CASSDSRSIPGNTIYF; CDR3 DNA: TGTGCCAGCAGTGACTCGAGGAGCATACCTGGAAACACCATATATTTT
CDR3 length: 15; clone size: NA; D gene: NA; J gene: TRBJ1-1; V gene: TRBV6-2/TRBV6-3; CDR3 protein: CASSYGGTPSTEAFF; CDR3 DNA: TGTGCCAGCAGTTACGGAGGGACCCCGAGCACTGAAGCTTTCTTT
CDR3 length: 17; clone size: NA; D gene: TRBD2; J gene: TRBJ2-3; V gene: TRBV3-1/TRBV3-2; CDR3 protein: CASSPRLAGRLTDTQYF; CDR3 DNA: TGTGCCAGCAGCCCCCGACTAGCGGGGCGTCTCACAGATACGCAGTATTTT
CDR3 length: 13; clone size: NA; D gene: TRBD1; J gene: TRBJ1-5; V gene: TRBV27; CDR3 protein: CASSLQGAQPQHF; CDR3 DNA: TGTGCCAGCAGCCTACAGGGGGCCCAGCCCCAGCATTTT
CDR3 length: 17; clone size: NA; D gene: NA; J gene: TRBJ1-5; V gene: TRBV3-1/TRBV3-2; CDR3 protein: CASSQDLGTGSNQPQHF; CDR3 DNA: TGTGCCAGCAGCCAAGACCTCGGCACAGGTAGCAATCAGCCCCAGCATTTT
CDR3 length: 16; clone size: NA; D gene: NA; J gene: TRBJ1-2; V gene: TRBV4-3; CDR3 protein: CASSQEGVTDVYGYTF; CDR3 DNA: TGCGCCAGCAGCCAAGAAGGAGTGACAGACGTATATGGCTACACCTTC
CDR3 length: 16; clone size: NA; D gene: NA; J gene: TRBJ2-1; V gene: TRBV5-8; CDR3 protein: CASSLAGVRSYNEQFF; CDR3 DNA: TGTGCCAGCAGCTTGGCCGGAGTTCGTTCGTACAATGAGCAGTTCTTC
CDR3 length: 13; clone size: NA; D gene: TRBD1; J gene: TRBJ1-1; V gene: TRBV27; CDR3 protein: CASSFGTVGEAFF; CDR3 DNA: TGTGCCAGCAGTTTCGGGACAGTAGGGGAAGCTTTCTTT
CDR3 length: 13; clone size: NA; D gene: NA; J gene: TRBJ2-7; V gene: TRBV7-3; CDR3 protein: CASSRDSSYEQYF; CDR3 DNA: TGTGCCAGCAGCAGAGACAGCTCCTACGAGCAGTACTTC
CDR3 length: 16; clone size: once; D gene: TRBD2; J gene: TRBJ2-5; V gene: TRBV5-4; CDR3 protein: CASSLAGTRRQETQYF; CDR3 DNA: TGTGCCAGCAGCTTGGCCGGGACTAGAAGGCAAGAGACCCAGTACTTC
CDR3 length: 15; clone size: NA; D gene: TRBD2; J gene: TRBJ2-1; V gene: TRBV7-9; CDR3 protein: CASSLWAQAGVEQFF; CDR3 DNA: TGTGCCAGCAGCTTATGGGCACAGGCGGGGGTTGAGCAGTTCTTC
CDR3 length: 14; clone size: NA; D gene: NA; J gene: TRBJ1-2; V gene: TRBV3-1/TRBV3-2; CDR3 protein: CASSPRTGYYGYTF; CDR3 DNA: TGTGCCAGCAGCCCCCGTACAGGGTATTATGGCTACACCTTC
CDR3 length: 16; clone size: NA; D gene: NA; J gene: TRBJ1-4; V gene: TRBV6-5; CDR3 protein: CASSYSQRLANEKLFF; CDR3 DNA: TGTGCCAGCAGTTACTCGCAGAGGTTGGCTAATGAAAAACTGTTTTTT
CDR3 length: 16; clone size: NA; D gene: NA; J gene: TRBJ2-1; V gene: TRBV18; CDR3 protein: CASSHRQDRSYNEQFF; CDR3 DNA: TGTGCCAGCTCCCACCGACAGGATCGCTCCTACAATGAGCAGTTCTTC
CDR3 length: 15; clone size: NA; D gene: TRBD1; J gene: TRBJ2-7; V gene: TRBV27; CDR3 protein: CASSSLQGALFEQYF; CDR3 DNA: TGTGCCAGCAGTTCCCTACAGGGGGCCCTTTTTGAGCAGTACTTC
CDR3 length: 15; clone size: NA; D gene: NA; J gene: TRBJ2-7; V gene: TRBV27; CDR3 protein: CASSLYPGRSYEQYF; CDR3 DNA: TGTGCCAGCAGTTTATACCCAGGGCGTTCCTACGAGCAGTACTTC
CDR3 length: 16; clone size: NA; D gene: NA; J gene: TRBJ2-2; V gene: TRBV11-2; CDR3 protein: CASSLSHQGNTGELFF; CDR3 DNA: TGTGCCAGCAGCTTGTCCCACCAGGGGAACACCGGGGAGCTGTTTTTT
CDR3 length: 15; clone size: NA; D gene: TRBD1; J gene: TRBJ1-4; V gene: TRBV7-8; CDR3 protein: CASSSTGAPGEKLFF; CDR3 DNA: TGTGCCAGCAGCTCCACAGGGGCCCCAGGAGAAAAACTGTTTTTT
CDR3 length: 14; clone size: NA; D gene: NA; J gene: TRBJ1-1; V gene: TRBV28; CDR3 protein: CASSFIKSSTEAFF; CDR3 DNA: TGTGCCAGCAGTTTTATAAAATCCAGCACTGAAGCTTTCTTT
CDR3 length: 14; clone size: once; D gene: NA; J gene: TRBJ1-4; V gene: TRBV30; CDR3 protein: CAWSAGPTNEKLFF; CDR3 DNA: TGTGCCTGGAGTGCCGGTCCAACTAATGAAAAACTGTTTTTT
CDR3 length: 14; clone size: NA; D gene: NA; J gene: TRBJ1-2; V gene: TRBV3-1/TRBV3-2; CDR3 protein: CASSQVEASYGYTF; CDR3 DNA: TGTGCCAGCAGCCAAGTAGAAGCAAGCTATGGCTACACCTTC
CDR3 length: 13; clone size: few; D gene: NA; J gene: TRBJ1-4; V gene: TRBV14; CDR3 protein: CASSQGRGEKLFF; CDR3 DNA: TGTGCCAGCAGCCAGGGTCGCGGTGAAAAACTGTTTTTT
CDR3 length: 18; clone size: NA; D gene: NA; J gene: TRBJ1-2; V gene: TRBV9; CDR3 protein: CASSVTVAGLSSNYGYTF; CDR3 DNA: TGTGCCAGCAGCGTTACCGTTGCGGGACTTTCCTCAAATTATGGCTACACCTTC
CDR3 length: 21; clone size: NA; D gene: TRBD1; J gene: TRBJ2-1; V gene: TRBV6-4; CDR3 protein: CASSDSNVRTGVNPSYNEQFF; CDR3 DNA: TGTGCCAGCAGTGACTCGAACGTGCGGACAGGGGTTAATCCGTCCTACAATGAGCAGTTCTTC
CDR3 length: 17; clone size: NA; D gene: NA; J gene: TRBJ1-1; V gene: TRBV7-6; CDR3 protein: CASSLGAMTLSNTEAFF; CDR3 DNA: TGTGCCAGCAGCTTGGGGGCCATGACTCTGTCCAACACTGAAGCTTTCTTT
CDR3 length: 14; clone size: NA; D gene: TRBD1; J gene: TRBJ1-5; V gene: TRBV5-5; CDR3 protein: CASSSGQGNQPQHF; CDR3 DNA: TGTGCCAGCAGCTCTGGACAGGGCAATCAGCCCCAGCATTTT
CDR3 length: 12; clone size: NA; D gene: NA; J gene: TRBJ1-1; V gene: TRBV12-3/TRBV12-4; CDR3 protein: CASSLRGSEAFF; CDR3 DNA: TGTGCCAGCAGTTTAAGGGGGTCTGAAGCTTTCTTT
CDR3 length: 13; clone size: NA; D gene: NA; J gene: TRBJ2-3; V gene: TRBV15; CDR3 protein: CATSRSVKDTQYF; CDR3 DNA: TGTGCCACCAGCAGATCAGTGAAAGATACGCAGTATTTT
CDR3 length: 16; clone size: NA; D gene: TRBD2; J gene: TRBJ2-5; V gene: TRBV9; CDR3 protein: CASSVGASGGAETQYF; CDR3 DNA: TGTGCCAGCAGCGTAGGCGCTAGCGGGGGGGCTGAGACCCAGTACTTC
CDR3 length: 14; clone size: NA; D gene: NA; J gene: TRBJ1-2; V gene: TRBV2; CDR3 protein: CASITGGVGYGYTF; CDR3 DNA: TGTGCCAGCATCACTGGGGGGGTAGGCTATGGCTACACCTTC
CDR3 length: 18; clone size: NA; D gene: TRBD1; J gene: TRBJ1-6; V gene: TRBV28; CDR3 protein: CASSPRQGRSSYNSPLHF; CDR3 DNA: TGTGCCAGCAGTCCTCGACAGGGGCGAAGCTCCTATAATTCACCCCTCCACTTT
CDR3 length: 15; clone size: NA; D gene: NA; J gene: TRBJ2-7; V gene: TRBV28; CDR3 protein: CASSPFQEASYEQYF; CDR3 DNA: TGTGCCAGCAGTCCGTTCCAGGAGGCCTCCTACGAGCAGTACTTC
CDR3 length: 15; clone size: few; D gene: TRBD1; J gene: TRBJ1-1; V gene: TRBV7-3; CDR3 protein: CASSVNRGLDTEAFF; CDR3 DNA: TGTGCCAGCAGCGTAAACAGGGGCTTGGACACTGAAGCTTTCTTT
CDR3 length: 14; clone size: NA; D gene: TRBD1; J gene: TRBJ1-5; V gene: TRBV19; CDR3 protein: CASAWTGLNQPQHF; CDR3 DNA: TGTGCCAGTGCCTGGACAGGACTAAATCAGCCCCAGCATTTT
CDR3 length: 15; clone size: once; D gene: NA; J gene: TRBJ2-2; V gene: TRBV4-1; CDR3 protein: CASSQDGGYTGELFF; CDR3 DNA: TGCGCCAGCAGCCAAGATGGGGGGTACACCGGGGAGCTGTTTTTT
CDR3 length: 15; clone size: NA; D gene: NA; J gene: TRBJ2-5; V gene: TRBV7-3; CDR3 protein: CASSLGGSPLHGQYF; CDR3 DNA: TGTGCCAGCAGCTTAGGGGGCAGTCCCCTGCACGGCCAGTACTTC
CDR3 length: 14; clone size: NA; D gene: TRBD1; J gene: TRBJ1-1; V gene: TRBV7-2; CDR3 protein: CASSLWDSTPEAFF; CDR3 DNA: TGTGCCAGCAGCTTATGGGACAGCACCCCTGAAGCTTTCTTT
CDR3 length: 15; clone size: few; D gene: NA; J gene: TRBJ2-7; V gene: TRBV12-5; CDR3 protein: CASGPLGGGTYEQYF; CDR3 DNA: TGTGCTAGTGGTCCGCTGGGGGGGGGCACCTACGAGCAGTACTTC
CDR3 length: 14; clone size: NA; D gene: NA; J gene: TRBJ1-1; V gene: TRBV5-1; CDR3 protein: CASSLQGGNTEAFF; CDR3 DNA: TGCGCCAGCAGCTTACAGGGTGGGAACACTGAAGCTTTCTTT
CDR3 length: 15; clone size: once; D gene: NA; J gene: TRBJ2-3; V gene: TRBV3-1/TRBV3-2; CDR3 protein: CASSQGGASTDTQYF; CDR3 DNA: TGTGCCAGCAGCCAAGGGGGAGCTAGCACAGATACGCAGTATTTT